This T cell receptor beta chain was obtained from a study of blood T cell repertoires in COVID-19. Study background: The study drew acute and convalescent COVID-19 samples from the United States, Italy and Spain.

Original analysis: Estimation of nucleated cell counts relied on the amplification of reference gene primers. Profiled with immunoSEQ multiplex PCR; TCRdb holds only in-frame clones, not every one. The V and J calls and clone size come from that table; D and trimming were worked out from the DNA. Of roughly 250,000 clones listed, about four fifths are singletons. The CDR3 contains 18 residues. Trimming removed 0 bases from V and 0 bases from J, with 14 bases in between. This rearrangement joins TRBV23-1 to TRBJ1-4; TRBD1 might be the D (6 bases). TRBV23-1 is reported as an ORF; its role is uncertain. This clonotype was sampled from a woman aged 55-69 years with active or convalescent COVID-19. Sequenced: peripheral blood. The CDR3 sequence is CASSQSKPGESTNEKLFF. Here the CDR3 DNA reads TGCGCCAGCAGTCAATCGAAGCCAGGGGAGTCAACTAATGAAAAACTGTTTTTT.